The clone carrying this T cell receptor (beta chain) has more than one count but fewer than ten. Its antigen is not known. These data are taken from a study of identical twins. General observations from the study: In monozygotic twins, models underestimated the sharing of out-of-frame TCR alpha. The conclusions drew on cross-sectional statistical analysis instead of tracking the same donors. Insertions were reduced in abundant cord blood beta clonotypes but not in memory repertoires.

Addition of a universal primer site occurred through template switching, and cDNA carried unique molecular identifiers. Each CDR3 protein gets one entry after TCRdb re-called the 5' RACE reads with MiXCR. The table shows 200,000 to 300,000 distinct CDR3 sequences, with 8% to 11% occurring only once. The V end lost 2 bases, the J end lost 1 base, and 18 bases lay between the germline ends. The CDR3 is made up of 17 amino acids. Germline lookup yields CDR1 DFQATT and CDR2 SNEGSKA (reference sequence). This chain connects TRBV20-1 to TRBJ2-1; D may be TRBD2 (6 bases). The clonotype was recovered from a man aged 45 to 65 in good health. Sequencing was performed on memory T cells sorted from blood. CDR3 region: CSARHRGGRGSYNEQFF. CDR3 nucleotides: TGCAGTGCTAGACATCGGGGAGGAAGGGGTTCCTACAATGAGCAGTTCTTC.